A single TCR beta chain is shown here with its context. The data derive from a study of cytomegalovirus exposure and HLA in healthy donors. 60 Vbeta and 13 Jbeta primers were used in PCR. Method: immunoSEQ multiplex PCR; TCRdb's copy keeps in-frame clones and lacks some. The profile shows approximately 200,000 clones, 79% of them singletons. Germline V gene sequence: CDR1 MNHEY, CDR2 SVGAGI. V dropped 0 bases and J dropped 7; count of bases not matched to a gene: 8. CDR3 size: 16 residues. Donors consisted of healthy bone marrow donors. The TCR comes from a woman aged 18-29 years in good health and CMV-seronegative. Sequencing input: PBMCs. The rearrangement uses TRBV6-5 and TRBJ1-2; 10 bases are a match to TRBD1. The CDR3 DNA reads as TGTGCCAGCAGTTACTCGGGACAGGGGCCAACTATTGGCTACACCTTC. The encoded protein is CASSYSGQGPTIGYTF.